These 10 T cell receptor beta chains share one sample of origin, sequenced in a study of blood T cell repertoires in COVID-19 (dated by TCRdb to the early 2020s). Library generation was performed with the immunoSEQ multiplex PCR assay. Drawn from immuneACCESS, this table holds only the in-frame rearrangements with V and J called that TCRdb kept. Clones are partly lost; checked studies trace under half to an unresolved V gene and leave the rest unexplained. For this sample the table gives around 300,000 clones, of which around 90% were detected only once. Clones ranked in the top ten supply 0.75% to 1% of the sample. The material sequenced was PBMCs or T cells enriched from blood (not recorded which). The receptors originated from a woman in her twenties or thirties who had recovered from COVID-19.

The CDR3 coding sequence is TGTGCCAGCAGGGTACCGGGACTAGCGGGCTACGAGCAGTACTTC. This codes for CASRVPGLAGYEQYF. V usage is TRBV6-5 and J usage is TRBJ2-7; 12 nucleotides align to TRBD2. The CDR3 covers 15 residues. CDR1 MNHEY and CDR2 SVGAGI come from the germline V gene. V lost 6 bases and J lost 3; bases outside the gene matches: 6.

The chain joins TRBV2 to TRBJ1-2, with TRBD1 matching over 8 bases. Germline CDR1 is SNHLY and CDR2 is FYNNEI. CDR3 length equals 15 residues. The ends lost 8 bases at V and 7 bases at J; junction bases unmatched: 15. The CDR3 region is CASDKFLTGGSGYTF. The CDR3 nucleotides read TGTGCCAGCGATAAATTCTTAACAGGGGGTAGTGGCTACACCTTC.

This clone is a singleton in its sample. The chain links TRBV30 to TRBJ2-7; tentative D call: TRBD2 (5 bases). Trimming stripped 0 bases from V and 2 bases from J, with 14 bases between. Germline lookup yields CDR1 GTSNPN and CDR2 SVGIG (reference sequence). This CDR3 contains 15 residues. The CDR3 is CAWSVGLAGPYEQYF. CDR3 DNA: TGTGCCTGGAGTGTAGGGCTAGCAGGACCCTACGAGCAGTACTTC.

The chain employs TRBV6-5 and TRBJ2-3; 8 nucleotides agree with TRBD2. This CDR3 is built from 16 residues. With V trimmed by 0 bases and J by 1 base, 3 bases remained unmatched. Germline lookup yields CDR1 MNHEY and CDR2 SVGAGI. CDR3 nucleotide sequence: TGTGCCAGCAGTTACTCCTCGGGGGGGGGCACAGATACGCAGTATTTT. Translating it yields CASSYSSGGGTDTQYF.

The chain joins TRBV10-1 to TRBJ2-3; 9 bases align to TRBD2. Germline CDR1 and CDR2: WNHNN and SYGVQD (reference sequence). The CDR3 is made up of 17 amino acids. Trimming took 2 bases from V and 2 from J; bases not matched to a gene: 8. The CDR3 DNA reads as TGCGCCAGCAGTGAGAGAGCTCTAGCGGGGACCACAGATACGCAGTATTTT. Protein sequence: CASSERALAGTTDTQYF.

The chain is built from TRBV10-3 and TRBJ2-1; 9 nucleotides align to TRBD1. Trimming cost V 3 bases and J 8 bases; bases outside gene matches: 17. CDR1 and CDR2 (germline): ENHRY, SYGVKD. The CDR3 contains 18 residues. This chain's CDR3 is CAISELSPGTGKGHEQFF. CDR3 nucleotides: TGTGCCATCAGTGAATTGTCCCCCGGGACAGGGAAAGGTCATGAGCAGTTCTTC.

CDR3 nucleotide sequence: TGCGCCAGCAGCTTGGCCCCTTCCTACAATGAGCAGTTCTTC. This encodes CASSLAPSYNEQFF. This chain joins TRBV5-1 and TRBJ2-1; no clear D. Trimming cost V 0 bases and J 1 base, with 5 bases left between them. The CDR3 has 14 amino acids. Germline-derived CDR1 and CDR2 are SGHRS and YFSETQ.

V gene TRBV14 combines with J gene TRBJ1-1; D gene ambiguous. Between the trimmed V and J ends, which lost 0 bases and 10 bases, there was a span of 21 bases. Germline V CDR1 and CDR2: SGHDN, FVKESK. The CDR3 loop spans 16 amino acids. CDR3 DNA: TGTGCCAGCAGCCAAGATGGAGGGCAGGTGGGGATTGGAGCTTTCTTT. The encoded protein is CASSQDGGQVGIGAFF.

The V call is TRBV7-6, the J call TRBJ1-1; TRBD1 matches at 8 bases. CDR1 and CDR2 from the germline V gene are SGHVS and FNYEAQ. The CDR3 has 16 amino acids. The ends lost 1 base at V and 2 bases at J; junction bases unmatched: 6. The CDR3 DNA reads as TGTGCCAGCAGCTTAGGGGGCAGGGGGCTTAACACTGAAGCTTTCTTT. It encodes CASSLGGRGLNTEAFF.

The rearrangement uses TRBV28 and TRBJ2-7, with D perhaps TRBD2 (5 bases). Germline V gives CDR1 MDHEN, CDR2 SYDVKM. This CDR3 has 15 amino acids. V was pared by 2 bases and J by 7 bases, with 18 bases between. The CDR3 sequence: CASSLGSLGLEEQYF. As DNA, the CDR3 is TGTGCCAGCAGTTTAGGCAGCCTCGGACTGGAGGAGCAGTACTTC.